The T cell receptor beta chain under discussion was sequenced for a study of cytomegalovirus exposure and HLA in healthy donors. Study as a whole: The Caucasian-associated ancestry cluster contained 81% of the approximately 390 genotyped donors. Overall study findings and caveats: CMV serostatus was the only immune exposure information that was available. The study carried out a later analysis of TCR beta sequences. It associated some 17,000 of them with specific HLA alleles at a false discovery rate of 0.05.

With 60 Vbeta and 13 Jbeta primers, the PCR was carried out. As processed by the authors: Roughly 80 million unique TCR beta chains, some 9.9 million of them shared, were counted by a later analysis. TCRdb's copy holds only in-frame clones and misses some; the assay was immunoSEQ multiplex PCR. From that table come the V and J calls and clone size; the DNA was used to work out D and trimming. The table has roughly 190,000 clones, around 77% seen once. This clone was seen only a few times. Its antigen is undetermined. Germline CDR1 MDHEN, CDR2 SYDVKM. This CDR3 spans 13 amino acids. V shed 5 bases and J shed 11 bases, with 18 bases lying between them.

The V and J genes are TRBV28 and TRBJ1-1; TRBD1 is a possible D gene (6 bases). Material: PBMCs. This receptor was identified in a woman between 18 and 29 years old in good health and CMV-seronegative. The CDR3 loop is CASSLSGVAGAFF. CDR3 DNA sequence: TGTGCCAGCAGTCTTTCAGGGGTTGCTGGTGCTTTCTTT.